Below, 5 T cell receptor beta chains from the same sample are listed, as sequenced in a study of long-term antiretroviral therapy in people with HIV. Version v3.0 of the immunoSEQ assay ran at survey level. Sequencing used immunoSEQ multiplex PCR; TCRdb keeps in-frame clones, though not all of them. The data show roughly 28,000 clones, nearly 95% seen once. The sample here was unsorted PBMCs, taken 6.2 years after starting antiretroviral therapy. These receptors came from a man aged 40-49 years with HIV.

This chain joins TRBV7-8 and TRBJ1-2; the D is unclear. This CDR3 is built from 14 residues. Germline V gene lookup returns CDR1 SGHVS and CDR2 FQNEAQ. The V and J ends lost 1 base and 2 bases respectively, with 8 bases between them. Here the CDR3 reads CASSLELMNYGYTF. The DNA of the CDR3 is TGTGCCAGCAGCTTAGAGCTGATGAACTATGGCTACACCTTC.

The genes are TRBV18 and TRBJ1-2; 7 bases match TRBD1. Germline V lookup: CDR1 KGHSH, CDR2 LQKENI. Trimming at V came to 4 bases and at J to 6 bases, leaving 11 bases not matched to a gene. The CDR3 has 15 amino acids. Here the CDR3 DNA reads TGTGCCAGCTCACTATCCCGACAGGGCCCCAATGGCTACACCTTC. Its protein is CASSLSRQGPNGYTF.

The chain joins TRBV4-2 to TRBJ2-7, with 11 bases matching TRBD2. V shed 0 bases, J shed 5 bases, and the junction held 12 bases outside the gene matches. The CDR3 consists of 18 residues. The germline CDR1 and CDR2 sequences are LGHNA and YNFKEQ. The CDR3 coding sequence is TGTGCCAGCAGCCAAGACATTAGTAGCGGGAGGGCCGGGGACGAGCAGTACTTC. It translates to CASSQDISSGRAGDEQYF.

This chain joins TRBV7-9 and TRBJ2-1; D might be TRBD1 (5 bases). Germline CDR1 reads SEHNR; CDR2 reads FQNEAQ (reference sequence). The CDR3 totals 13 residues. Trimming removed 5 bases at V and 9 bases at J, with 14 bases between. CDR3 loop: CASSRQGWVEQFF. The CDR3 DNA is TGTGCCAGCAGCCGCCAGGGTTGGGTTGAGCAGTTCTTC.

The chain links TRBV7-3 to TRBJ1-1, with D uncertain. Germline assignment: CDR1 SGHTA and CDR2 FQGTGA. V was clipped by 3 bases and J by 4 bases, with 12 bases between them. This CDR3 is built from 14 residues. CDR3 coding DNA: TGTGCCAGCAGCTTGTCGGGTTCTAGCACTGAAGCTTTCTTT. It codes for CASSLSGSSTEAFF.